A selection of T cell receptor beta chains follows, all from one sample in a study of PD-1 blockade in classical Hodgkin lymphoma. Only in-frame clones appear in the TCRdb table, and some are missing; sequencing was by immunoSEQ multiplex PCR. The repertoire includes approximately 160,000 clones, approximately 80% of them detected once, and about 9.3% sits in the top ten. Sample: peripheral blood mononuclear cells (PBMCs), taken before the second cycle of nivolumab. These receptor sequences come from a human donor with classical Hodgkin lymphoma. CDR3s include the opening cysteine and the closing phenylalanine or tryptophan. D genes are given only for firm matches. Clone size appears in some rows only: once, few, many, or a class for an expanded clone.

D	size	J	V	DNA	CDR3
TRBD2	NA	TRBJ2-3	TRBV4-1	TGCGCCAGCAGCCAACAAGGCGGGGGGCGCACAGATACGCAGTATTTT	CASSQQGGGRTDTQYF
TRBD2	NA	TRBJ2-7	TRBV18	TGTGCCAGCTCACCAGGTGTAGCGGGAGCAGGTGAGCAGTACTTC	CASSPGVAGAGEQYF
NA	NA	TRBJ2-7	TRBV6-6	TGTGCCACCCATTTTGGAGGAGAGCAGTACTTC	CATHFGGEQYF
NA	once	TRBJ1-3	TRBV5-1	TGCGCCAGCAGGCCGCTTCCGATTGCCTCTGGAAACACCATATATTTT	CASRPLPIASGNTIYF
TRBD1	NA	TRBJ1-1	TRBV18	TGTGCCAGCTCGCCGACTCAGGGGGCTGGAGGTAGCACTGAAGCTTTCTTT	CASSPTQGAGGSTEAFF
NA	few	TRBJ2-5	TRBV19	TGTGCCAGTAGTATGGGCGTGTGGTTTGGGGAGACCCAGTACTTC	CASSMGVWFGETQYF
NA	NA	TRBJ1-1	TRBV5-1	TGCGCCAGCAGCTTGTGGGGCGTGAACACTGAAGCTTTCTTT	CASSLWGVNTEAFF
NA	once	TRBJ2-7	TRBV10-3	TGTGCCATCAGGGCTAGCGACCTCACCTACGAGCAGTACTTC	CAIRASDLTYEQYF
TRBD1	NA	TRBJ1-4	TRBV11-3	TGTGCCAGCAGCGTCCAGACAGGGGAGATTGAAAAACTGTTTTTT	CASSVQTGEIEKLFF
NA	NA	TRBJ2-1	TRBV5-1	TGCGCCAGCAGCTTGTTGGTCTCCTACAATGAGCAGTTCTTC	CASSLLVSYNEQFF
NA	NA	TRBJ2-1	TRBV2	TGTGCCAGGACCCAGGAAGCCGGCCCAGCGGAATCCTACAATGAGCAGTTCTTC	CARTQEAGPAESYNEQFF
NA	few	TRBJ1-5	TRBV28	TGTGCCAGCATAGGCGGGCAGGGACTTCAGCCCCAGCATTTT	CASIGGQGLQPQHF
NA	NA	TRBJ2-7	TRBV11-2	TGTGCCAGCAGCTTGTCCCGTCAGGGCTTCGAGCAGTACTTC	CASSLSRQGFEQYF
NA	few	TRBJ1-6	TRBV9	TGTGCCAGCAGCATCCGAAACAGTGCCTCACCCCTCCACTTT	CASSIRNSASPLHF
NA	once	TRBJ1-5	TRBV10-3	TGTGCCATCAGTGAGTCCCGTCGGGGTCAGCCCCAGCATTTT	CAISESRRGQPQHF
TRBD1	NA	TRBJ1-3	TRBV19	TGTGCCAGCGAGACAGGGGGCCCCGGAAACACCATATATTTT	CASETGGPGNTIYF
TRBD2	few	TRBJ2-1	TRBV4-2	TGTGCCAGCAGCCAAGTCCTACTAGCGGGAAAGAATGAGCAGTTCTTC	CASSQVLLAGKNEQFF
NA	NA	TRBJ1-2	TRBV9	TGTGCCAGCAGCGCTCTTCGAGGGATAGGAAGAGGCTACACCTTC	CASSALRGIGRGYTF
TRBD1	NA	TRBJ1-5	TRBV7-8	TGTGCCAGCAGCCTGGGGACAGGGGGTTATCAGCCCCAGCATTTT	CASSLGTGGYQPQHF
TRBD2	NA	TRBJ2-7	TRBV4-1	TGCGCCAGCAGCCCCGGGGGGGGCCCCTACGAGCAGTACTTC	CASSPGGGPYEQYF
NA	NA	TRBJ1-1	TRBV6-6	TGTGCCAGCAGTTACTCGGGGGGGGACACTGAAGCTTTCTTT	CASSYSGGDTEAFF
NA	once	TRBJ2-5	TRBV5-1	TGCGCCAGTAGGGGGGATGCCCAGCTGGGACAGAAGGAGTACTTC	CASRGDAQLGQKEYF
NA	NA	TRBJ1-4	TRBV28	TGTGCCAGCAGTTTAGTAGGGGAGGAACTGTTTTTT	CASSLVGEELFF
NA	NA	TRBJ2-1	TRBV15	TGTGCCACCGGCGATCCGAGGGGAAATGAGCAGTTCTTC	CATGDPRGNEQFF
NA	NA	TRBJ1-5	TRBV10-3	TGTGCCATCAGTGGGGGCCCCGGCGGCAATCAGCCCCAGCATTTT	CAISGGPGGNQPQHF
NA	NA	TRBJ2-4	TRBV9	TGTGCCAGCAGCGTAGATGCAGGGGCGGCCAAAAACATTCAGTACTTC	CASSVDAGAAKNIQYF